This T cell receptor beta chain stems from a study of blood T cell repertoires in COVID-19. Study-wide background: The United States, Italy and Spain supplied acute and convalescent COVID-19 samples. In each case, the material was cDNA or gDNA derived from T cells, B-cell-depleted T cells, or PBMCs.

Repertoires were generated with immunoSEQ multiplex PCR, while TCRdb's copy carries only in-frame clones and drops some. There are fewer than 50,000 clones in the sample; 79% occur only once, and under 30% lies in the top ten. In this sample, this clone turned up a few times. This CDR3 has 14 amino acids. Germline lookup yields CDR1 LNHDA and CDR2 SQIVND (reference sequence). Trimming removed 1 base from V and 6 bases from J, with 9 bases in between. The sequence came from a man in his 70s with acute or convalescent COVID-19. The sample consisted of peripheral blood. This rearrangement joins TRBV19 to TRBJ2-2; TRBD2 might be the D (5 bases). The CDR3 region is CASSIGTLAGELFF. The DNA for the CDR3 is TGTGCCAGTAGTATAGGGACTTTAGCCGGGGAGCTGTTTTTT.